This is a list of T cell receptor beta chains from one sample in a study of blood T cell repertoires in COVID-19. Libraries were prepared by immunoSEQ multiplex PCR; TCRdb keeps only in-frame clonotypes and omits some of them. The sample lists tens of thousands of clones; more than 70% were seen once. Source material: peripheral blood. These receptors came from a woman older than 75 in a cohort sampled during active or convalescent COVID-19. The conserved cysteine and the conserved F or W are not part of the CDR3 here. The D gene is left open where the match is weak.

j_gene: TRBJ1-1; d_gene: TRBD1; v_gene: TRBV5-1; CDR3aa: ASSLAEVRGYEAF
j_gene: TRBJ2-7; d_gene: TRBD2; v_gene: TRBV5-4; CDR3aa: ASSLEGQREGEQY
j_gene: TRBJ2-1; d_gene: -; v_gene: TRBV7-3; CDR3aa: ASSASGSPQF
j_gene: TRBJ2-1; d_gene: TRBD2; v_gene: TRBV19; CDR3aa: ASTETSGRYTNEQF
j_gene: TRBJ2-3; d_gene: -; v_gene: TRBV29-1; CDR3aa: SAGQARGTDTQY
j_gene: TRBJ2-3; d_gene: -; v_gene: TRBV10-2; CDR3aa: ASRVPGTDTQY
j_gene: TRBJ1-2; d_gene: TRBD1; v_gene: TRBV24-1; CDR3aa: ATSDGRDRGFGGYT
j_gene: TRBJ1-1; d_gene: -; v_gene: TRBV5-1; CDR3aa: ASSSEPLIAEAF
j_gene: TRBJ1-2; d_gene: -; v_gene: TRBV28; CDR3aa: ASSLTSERGGYT
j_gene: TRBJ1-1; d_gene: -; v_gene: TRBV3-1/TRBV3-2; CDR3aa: ASSRGAGSDTEAF
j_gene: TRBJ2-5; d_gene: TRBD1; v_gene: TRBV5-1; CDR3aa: ASSFQDRNQETQY
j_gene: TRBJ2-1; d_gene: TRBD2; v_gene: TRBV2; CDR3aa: ASSDYGRGGKEQF
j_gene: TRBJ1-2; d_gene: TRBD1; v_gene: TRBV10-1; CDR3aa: ASSEGDRPYGYT
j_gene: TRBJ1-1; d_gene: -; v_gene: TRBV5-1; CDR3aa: ASRGFSGTEAF
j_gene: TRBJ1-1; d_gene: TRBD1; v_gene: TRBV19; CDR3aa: ASGQAGGGTEAF
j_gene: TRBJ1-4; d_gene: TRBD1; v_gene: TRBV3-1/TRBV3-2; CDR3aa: ASSLKMTGRNNEKLF
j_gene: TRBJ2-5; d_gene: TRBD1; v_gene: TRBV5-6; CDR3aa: ASSRGQLGETQY
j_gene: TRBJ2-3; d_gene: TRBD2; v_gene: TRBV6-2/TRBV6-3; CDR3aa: ASTPLGLAGGRLSTDTQY
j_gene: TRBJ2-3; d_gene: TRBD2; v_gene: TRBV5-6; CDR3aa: ASSLPGLAQGTDTQY
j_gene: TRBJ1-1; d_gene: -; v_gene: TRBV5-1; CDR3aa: ASSPSVGTLNTEAF
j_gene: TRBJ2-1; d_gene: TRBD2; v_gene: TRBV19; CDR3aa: ASSSFQLAVTFNEQF
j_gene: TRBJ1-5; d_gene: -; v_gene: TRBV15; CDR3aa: ATSSMYSNQPQH
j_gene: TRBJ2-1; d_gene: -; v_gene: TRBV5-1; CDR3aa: ASSLNFVAEQF
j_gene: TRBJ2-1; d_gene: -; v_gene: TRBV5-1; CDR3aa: ASSLERSSYNEQF
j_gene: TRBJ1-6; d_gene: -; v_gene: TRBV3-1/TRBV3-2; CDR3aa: ASSHRSPFLH
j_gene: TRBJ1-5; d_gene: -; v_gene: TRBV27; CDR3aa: ATGVGNQPQH
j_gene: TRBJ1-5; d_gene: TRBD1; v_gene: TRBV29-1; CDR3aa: SVNIGGSDQPQH
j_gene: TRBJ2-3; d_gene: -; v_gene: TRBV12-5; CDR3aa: ASGFRGSHTQY
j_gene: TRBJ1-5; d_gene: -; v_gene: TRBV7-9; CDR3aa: ASSLGLGDQPQH
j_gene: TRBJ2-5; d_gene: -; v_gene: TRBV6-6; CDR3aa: ASSSGTLTQY
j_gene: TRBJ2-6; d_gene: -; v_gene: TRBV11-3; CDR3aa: ASSFLGSGANSGANVLT
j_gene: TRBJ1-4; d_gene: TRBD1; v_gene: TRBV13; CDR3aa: ASSLMGQLATNEKLF
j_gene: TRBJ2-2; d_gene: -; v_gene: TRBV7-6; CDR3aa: ASSLVQKNTGELF
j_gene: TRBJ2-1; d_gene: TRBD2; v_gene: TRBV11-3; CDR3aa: ASSSWVGQGTSGSKDEQF
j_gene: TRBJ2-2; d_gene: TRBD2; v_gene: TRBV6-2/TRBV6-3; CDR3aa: ASSFQFGTSGPRGTGELF
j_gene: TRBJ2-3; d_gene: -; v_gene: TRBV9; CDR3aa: ASSVEWASTDTQY
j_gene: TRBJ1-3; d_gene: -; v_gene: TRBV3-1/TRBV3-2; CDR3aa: ATTGSSGNTIY
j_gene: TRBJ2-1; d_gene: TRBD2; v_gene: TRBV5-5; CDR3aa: ASNPSGSYNEQF
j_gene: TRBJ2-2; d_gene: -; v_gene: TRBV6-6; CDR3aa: ASSYSGGGPSGELF
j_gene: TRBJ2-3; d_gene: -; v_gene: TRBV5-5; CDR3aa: ASSLTYSTDTQY
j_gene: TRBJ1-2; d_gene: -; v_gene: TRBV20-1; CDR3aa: SARQAYGYT
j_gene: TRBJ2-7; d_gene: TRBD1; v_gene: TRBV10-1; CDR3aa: ASSEGFAGQGHEQY
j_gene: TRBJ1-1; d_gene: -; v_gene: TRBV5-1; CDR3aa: ASSLDQGNTEAF
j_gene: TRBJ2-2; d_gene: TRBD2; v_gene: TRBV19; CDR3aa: ASSTRLAGNTGELF
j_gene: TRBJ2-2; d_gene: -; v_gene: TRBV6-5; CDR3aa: ASSSGLNTGELF
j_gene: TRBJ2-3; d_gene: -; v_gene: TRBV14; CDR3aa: ASSSRYSGGPDTQY
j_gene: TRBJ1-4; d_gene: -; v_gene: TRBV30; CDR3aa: AWSAVSEKLF
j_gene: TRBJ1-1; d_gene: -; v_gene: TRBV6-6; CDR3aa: ASSYDTLNTEAF
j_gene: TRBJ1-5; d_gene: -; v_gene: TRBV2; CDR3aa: ASSVRATGSNQPQH
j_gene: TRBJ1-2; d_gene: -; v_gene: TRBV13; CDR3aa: ASTPRGGRGYT
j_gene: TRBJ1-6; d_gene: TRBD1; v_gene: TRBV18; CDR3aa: ASSEDRGASPLH
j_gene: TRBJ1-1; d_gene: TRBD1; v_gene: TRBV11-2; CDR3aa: ASSFRTGGNTEAF
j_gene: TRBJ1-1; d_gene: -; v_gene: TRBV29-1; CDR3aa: SASTDMNTEAF
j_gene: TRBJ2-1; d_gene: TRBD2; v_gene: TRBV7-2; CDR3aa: ASSSRTSGKAYNEQF
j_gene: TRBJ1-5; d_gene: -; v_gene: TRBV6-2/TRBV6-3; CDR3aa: ASSSRGNSNQPQH
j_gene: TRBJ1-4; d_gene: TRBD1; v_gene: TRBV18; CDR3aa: ASSSTGGENEKLF
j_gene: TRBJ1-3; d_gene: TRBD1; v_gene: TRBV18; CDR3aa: ASSPPGQMISGNTIY
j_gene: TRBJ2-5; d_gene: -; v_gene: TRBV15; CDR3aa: ATSRGAQYETQY
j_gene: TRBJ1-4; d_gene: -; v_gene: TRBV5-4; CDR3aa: ASSPSGKPNEKLF
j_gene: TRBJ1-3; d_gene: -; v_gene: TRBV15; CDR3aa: ATSRDPTRGNTIY